This T cell receptor (beta chain) was captured in a study of tumor-infiltrating lymphocytes in primary liver carcinoma. Unsorted whole blood yielded the blood RNA, and germline DNA was also extracted. This CDR3 is 14 amino acids long. The V end lost 4 bases, the J end lost 6 bases, and 16 bases lay between the germline ends. The germline gives CDR1 SGHNT, CDR2 YYREEE (reference sequence). Synthesis of TCR beta cDNA was carried out from about 540 ng total RNA with a constant-region primer. Modified slightly, ARM-PCR produced TCR beta libraries over three nested multiplex PCR rounds. Investigators reported that the first two PCR rounds, at 10 cycles each, used TRBV1-TRBV30 forward primers with a C-beta reverse primer. Each CDR3 protein is one row after TCRdb ran MiXCR on the multiplex PCR reads. The top ten hold roughly 6% of the sample, which has approximately 330,000 distinct CDR3 sequences, approximately 65% seen once.

This clonotype was observed once. This TCR came from a man aged 40-55 years with primary liver carcinoma and hepatitis B virus infection. Source material: peripheral blood. The V call is TRBV5-4, the J call TRBJ1-1; TRBD1 might be the D (6 bases). Written as DNA, the CDR3 is TGTGCCAGCAGCCAATCACAGGGCGCAGCTGAAGCTTTCTTT. Translated: CASSQSQGAAEAFF.